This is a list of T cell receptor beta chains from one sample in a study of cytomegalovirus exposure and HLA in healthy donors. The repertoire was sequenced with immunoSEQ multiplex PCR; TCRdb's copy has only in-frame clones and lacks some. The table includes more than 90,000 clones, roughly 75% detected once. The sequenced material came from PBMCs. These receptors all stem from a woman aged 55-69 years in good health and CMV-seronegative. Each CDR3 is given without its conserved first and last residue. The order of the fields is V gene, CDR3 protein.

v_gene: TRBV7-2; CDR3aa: ASSLGGGAPLEQY
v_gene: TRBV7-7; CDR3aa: ASSLGTAETQY
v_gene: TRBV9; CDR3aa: ASSTSETSGEETQY
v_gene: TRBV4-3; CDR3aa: ASSQDRGQGYNSPLH
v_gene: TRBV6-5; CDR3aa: ASSSRMGGEKLF
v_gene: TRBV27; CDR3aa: ASSSSPGQETQY
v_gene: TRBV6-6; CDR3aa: ASTPGGQGNYNEQF
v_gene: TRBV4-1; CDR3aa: ASSQEPSGSSSYGYT
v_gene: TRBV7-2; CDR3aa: ASSPGQSLRDGYT
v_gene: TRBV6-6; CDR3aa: ASSHRQGLGNQPQH
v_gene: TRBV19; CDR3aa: ASRLATTGGAAF
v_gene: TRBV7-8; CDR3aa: ASSLAGGATPREQY
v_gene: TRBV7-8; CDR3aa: ASSQDFSTDTQY
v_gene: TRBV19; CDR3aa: ASSNGLAGVETQY
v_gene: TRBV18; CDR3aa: ASSQGTSGNTDTQY
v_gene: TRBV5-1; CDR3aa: ASRYEDEQF
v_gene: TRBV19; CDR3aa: ASRPAGASTDTQY
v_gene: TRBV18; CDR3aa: ASSPSGQGLH
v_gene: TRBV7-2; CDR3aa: ASSLIYEQF
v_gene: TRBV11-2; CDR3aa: ASSPGTGTSYEQY
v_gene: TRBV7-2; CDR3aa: ASSFVPSSGANVLT
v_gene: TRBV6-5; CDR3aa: ASRRASGNTIY
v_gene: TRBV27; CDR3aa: ASSDRGRGYEQY
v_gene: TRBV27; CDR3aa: ASSGTSGSYEQY
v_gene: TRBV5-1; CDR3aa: ASREGPGRNTGELF
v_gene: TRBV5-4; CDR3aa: ASSLDTTGVYYGYT
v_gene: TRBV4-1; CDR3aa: ASSQDRTGGRQPQH
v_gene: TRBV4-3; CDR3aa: ASSQAASGRADTQY
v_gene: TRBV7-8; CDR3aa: ASSLWLAGVGEQY
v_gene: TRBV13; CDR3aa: ASSRRDSPYEQY
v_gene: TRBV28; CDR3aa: ASSFEQGSPYTIY
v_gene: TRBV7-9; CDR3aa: ASSPGLAGVYEQY
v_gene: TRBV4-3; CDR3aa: ASSQPGVSNYGYT
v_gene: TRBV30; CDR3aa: AWSVGGQETQY
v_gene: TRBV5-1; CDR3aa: ASSLGLAGGSFYEQY
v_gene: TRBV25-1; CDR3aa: ASNGATNEKLF
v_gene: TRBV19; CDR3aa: ASSFRGQPQH
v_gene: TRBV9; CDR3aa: ASSGSGPQETQY
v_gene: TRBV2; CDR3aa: ASSRTSGLYEQY
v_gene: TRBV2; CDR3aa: ASSGGNEQF
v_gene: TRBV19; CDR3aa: ASSQHTGARRFGTEAF
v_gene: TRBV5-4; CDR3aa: ASSLNSGQSYGYT
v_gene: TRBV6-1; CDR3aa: ASLPSGGYEQY
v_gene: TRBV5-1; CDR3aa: ASSLEGGRETQY
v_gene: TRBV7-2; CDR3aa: ASSLGTANYEQY
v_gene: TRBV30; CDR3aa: AWSVQGLEQY
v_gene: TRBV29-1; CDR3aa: SVLLTTGTYEQY
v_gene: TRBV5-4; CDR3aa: ASSLARPGELF
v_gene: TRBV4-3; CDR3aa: ASSQGLAVISGELF
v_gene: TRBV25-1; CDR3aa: ASSGPRTGGYGYT
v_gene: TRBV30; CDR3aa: ATLTSVSYNEQF
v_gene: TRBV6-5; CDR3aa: ASSTTGGAYGYT
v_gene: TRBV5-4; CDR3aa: ASSKRQGAGNQPQH
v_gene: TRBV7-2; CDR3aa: ASSSYGDRLEAF